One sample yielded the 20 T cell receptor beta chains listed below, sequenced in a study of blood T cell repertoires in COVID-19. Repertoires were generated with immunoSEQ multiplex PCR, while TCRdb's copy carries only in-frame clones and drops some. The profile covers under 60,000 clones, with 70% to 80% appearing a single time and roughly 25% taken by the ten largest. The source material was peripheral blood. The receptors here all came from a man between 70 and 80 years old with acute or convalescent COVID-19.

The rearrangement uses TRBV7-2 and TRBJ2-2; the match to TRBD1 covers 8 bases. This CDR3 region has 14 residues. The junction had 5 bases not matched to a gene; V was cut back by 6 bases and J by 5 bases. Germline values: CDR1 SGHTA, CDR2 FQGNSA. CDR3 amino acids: CASRTDRATGELFF. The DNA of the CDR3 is TGTGCCAGCAGAACGGACAGGGCTACCGGGGAGCTGTTTTTT.

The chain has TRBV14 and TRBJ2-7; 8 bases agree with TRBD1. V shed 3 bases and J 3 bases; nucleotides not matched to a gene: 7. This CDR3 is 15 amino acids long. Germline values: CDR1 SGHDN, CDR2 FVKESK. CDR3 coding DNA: TGTGCCAGCAGCCAGTCTCAGGGGGCGGACTACGAGCAGTACTTC. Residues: CASSQSQGADYEQYF.

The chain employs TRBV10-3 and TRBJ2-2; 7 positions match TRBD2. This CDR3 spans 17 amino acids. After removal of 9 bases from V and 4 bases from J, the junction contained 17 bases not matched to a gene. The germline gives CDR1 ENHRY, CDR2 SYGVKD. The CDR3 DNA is TGTGCCATTCCCACGGGAGCGAATGGGAGGGGCACCGGGGAGCTGTTTTTT. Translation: CAIPTGANGRGTGELFF.

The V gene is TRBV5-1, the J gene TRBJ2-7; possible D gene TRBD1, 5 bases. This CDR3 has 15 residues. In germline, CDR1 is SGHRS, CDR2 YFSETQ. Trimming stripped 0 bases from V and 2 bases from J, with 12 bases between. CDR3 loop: CASSLDGAGPYEQYF. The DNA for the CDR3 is TGCGCCAGCAGCTTGGATGGGGCCGGCCCCTACGAGCAGTACTTC. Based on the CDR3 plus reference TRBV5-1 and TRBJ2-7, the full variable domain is KAGVTQTPRYLIKTRGQQVTLSCSPISGHRSVSWYQQTPGQGLQFLFEYFSETQRNKGNFPGRFSGRQFSNSRSEMNVSTLELGDSALYLCASSLDGAGPYEQYFGPGTRLTVT.

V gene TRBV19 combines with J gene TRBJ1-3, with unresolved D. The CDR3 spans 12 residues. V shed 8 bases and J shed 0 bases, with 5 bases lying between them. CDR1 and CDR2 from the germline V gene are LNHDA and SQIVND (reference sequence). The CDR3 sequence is CASGLSGNTIYF. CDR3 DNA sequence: TGTGCCAGTGGGCTCTCTGGAAACACCATATATTTT. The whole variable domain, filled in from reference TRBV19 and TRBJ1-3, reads DGGITQSPKYLFRKEGQNVTLSCEQNLNHDAMYWYRQDPGQGLRLIYYSQIVNDFQKGDIAEGYSVSREKKESFPLTVTSAQKNPTAFYLCASGLSGNTIYFGEGSWLTVV.

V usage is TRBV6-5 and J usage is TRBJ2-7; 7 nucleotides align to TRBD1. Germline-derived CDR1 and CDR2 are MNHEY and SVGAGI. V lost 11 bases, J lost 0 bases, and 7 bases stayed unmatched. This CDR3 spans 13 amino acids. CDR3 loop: CAARDRFSYEQYF. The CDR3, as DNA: TGTGCCGCCCGGGACAGATTCTCCTACGAGCAGTACTTC.

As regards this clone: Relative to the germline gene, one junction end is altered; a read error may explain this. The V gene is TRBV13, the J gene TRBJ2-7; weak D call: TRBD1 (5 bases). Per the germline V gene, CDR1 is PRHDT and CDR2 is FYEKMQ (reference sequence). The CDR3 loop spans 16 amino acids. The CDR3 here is CASSLRVGFGPNEQYF. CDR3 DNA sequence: TGTGCCAGCAGCCTCAGGGTCGGGTTTGGGCCGAACGAACAGTACTTC.

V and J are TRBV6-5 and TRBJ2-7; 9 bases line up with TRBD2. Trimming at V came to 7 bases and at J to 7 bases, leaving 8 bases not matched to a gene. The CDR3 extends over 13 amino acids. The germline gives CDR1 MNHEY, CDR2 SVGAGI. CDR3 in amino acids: CASTPSGIGEQYF. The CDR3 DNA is TGTGCCAGCACCCCTAGCGGGATAGGAGAGCAGTACTTC.

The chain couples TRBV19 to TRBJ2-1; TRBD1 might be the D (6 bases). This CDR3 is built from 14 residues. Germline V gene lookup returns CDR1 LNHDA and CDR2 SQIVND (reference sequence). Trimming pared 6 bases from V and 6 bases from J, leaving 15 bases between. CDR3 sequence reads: CASRRNREGNEQFF. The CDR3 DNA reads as TGTGCCAGTAGACGGAACAGGGAAGGCAATGAGCAGTTCTTC.

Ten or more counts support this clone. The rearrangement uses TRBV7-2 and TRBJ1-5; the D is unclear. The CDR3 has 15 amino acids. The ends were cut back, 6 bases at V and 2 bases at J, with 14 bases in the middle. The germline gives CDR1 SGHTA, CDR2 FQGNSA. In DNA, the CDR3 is TGTGCCAGCAGTGTAGCTCCTGTGGGCAATCAGCCCCAGCATTTT. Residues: CASSVAPVGNQPQHF.

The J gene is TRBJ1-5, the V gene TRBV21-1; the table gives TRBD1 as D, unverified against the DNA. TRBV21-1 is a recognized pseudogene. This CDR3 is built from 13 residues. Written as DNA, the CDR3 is TGTGCCAGCAGGGGCAGGGTGGTCCAGCCCCAGCATTTT. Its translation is CASRGRVVQPQHF.

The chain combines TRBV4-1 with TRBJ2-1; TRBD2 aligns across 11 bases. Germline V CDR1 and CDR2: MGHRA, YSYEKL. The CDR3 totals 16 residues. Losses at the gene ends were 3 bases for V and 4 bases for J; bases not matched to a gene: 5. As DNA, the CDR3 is TGCGCCAGCAGCCAGACGTCTAGCGGGGGGTACAATGAGCAGTTCTTC. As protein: CASSQTSSGGYNEQFF.

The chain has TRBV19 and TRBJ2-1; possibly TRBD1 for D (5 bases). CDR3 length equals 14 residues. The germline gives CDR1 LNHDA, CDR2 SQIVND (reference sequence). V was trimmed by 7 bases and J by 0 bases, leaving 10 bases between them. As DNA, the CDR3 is TGTGCCAGTATCCAAACAGGCTCCTACAATGAGCAGTTCTTC. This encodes CASIQTGSYNEQFF.

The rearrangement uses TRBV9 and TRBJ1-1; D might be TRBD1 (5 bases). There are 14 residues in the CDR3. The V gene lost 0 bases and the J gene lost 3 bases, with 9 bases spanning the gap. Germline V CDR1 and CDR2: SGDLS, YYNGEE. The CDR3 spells CASSVATGHTEAFF. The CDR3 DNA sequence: TGTGCCAGCAGCGTAGCTACAGGCCACACTGAAGCTTTCTTT. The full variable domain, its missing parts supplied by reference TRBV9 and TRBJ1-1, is DSGVTQTPKHLITATGQRVTLRCSPRSGDLSVYWYQQSLDQGLQFLIQYYNGEERAKGNILERFSAQQFPDLHSELNLSSLELGDSALYFCASSVATGHTEAFFGQGTRLTVV.

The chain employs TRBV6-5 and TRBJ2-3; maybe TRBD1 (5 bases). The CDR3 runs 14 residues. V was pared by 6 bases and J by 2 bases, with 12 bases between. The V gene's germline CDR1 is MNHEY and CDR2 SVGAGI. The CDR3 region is CASRHGANTDTQYF. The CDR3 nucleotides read TGTGCCAGCAGGCATGGGGCCAACACAGATACGCAGTATTTT.

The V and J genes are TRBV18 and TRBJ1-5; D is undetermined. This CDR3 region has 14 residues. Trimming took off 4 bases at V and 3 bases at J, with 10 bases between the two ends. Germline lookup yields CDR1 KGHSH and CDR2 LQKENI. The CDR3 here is CASSRGRDNQPQHF. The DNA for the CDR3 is TGTGCCAGCTCACGCGGACGGGACAATCAGCCCCAGCATTTT.

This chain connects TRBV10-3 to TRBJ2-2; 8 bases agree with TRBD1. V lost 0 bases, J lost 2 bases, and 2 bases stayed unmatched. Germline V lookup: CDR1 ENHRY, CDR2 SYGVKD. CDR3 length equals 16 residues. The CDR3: CAISESGQVNTGELFF. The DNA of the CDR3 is TGTGCCATCAGTGAGTCGGGACAGGTAAACACCGGGGAGCTGTTTTTT.

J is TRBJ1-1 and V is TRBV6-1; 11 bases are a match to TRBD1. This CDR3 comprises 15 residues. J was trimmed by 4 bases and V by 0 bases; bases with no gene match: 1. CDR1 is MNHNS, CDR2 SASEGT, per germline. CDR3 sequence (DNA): TGTGCCAGCAGTGAAGCGGGGACAGGGGGCACTGAAGCTTTCTTT. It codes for CASSEAGTGGTEAFF.

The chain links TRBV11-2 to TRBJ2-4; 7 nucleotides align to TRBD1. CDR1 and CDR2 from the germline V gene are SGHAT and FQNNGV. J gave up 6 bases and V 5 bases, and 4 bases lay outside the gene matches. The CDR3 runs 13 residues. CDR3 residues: CASSGQVVNIQYF. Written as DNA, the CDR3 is TGTGCCAGCAGCGGACAGGTCGTAAACATTCAGTACTTC. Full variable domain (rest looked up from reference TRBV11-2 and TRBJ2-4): EAGVAQSPRYKIIEKRQSVAFWCNPISGHATLYWYQQILGQGPKLLIQFQNNGVVDDSQLPKDRFSAERLKGVDSTLKIQPAKLEDSAVYLCASSGQVVNIQYFGAGTRLSVL.

This chain's CDR3 is CASSLGGDNQPQHF. As DNA, the CDR3 is TGCGCCAGCAGCTTGGGGGGGGACAATCAGCCCCAGCATTTT. V and J are TRBV5-1 and TRBJ1-5, with a tentative D call TRBD1 (5 bases). Trimming left V 0 bases short and J 3 bases short, with 7 bases between. The CDR3 contains 14 residues. Germline V gene sequence: CDR1 SGHRS, CDR2 YFSETQ.